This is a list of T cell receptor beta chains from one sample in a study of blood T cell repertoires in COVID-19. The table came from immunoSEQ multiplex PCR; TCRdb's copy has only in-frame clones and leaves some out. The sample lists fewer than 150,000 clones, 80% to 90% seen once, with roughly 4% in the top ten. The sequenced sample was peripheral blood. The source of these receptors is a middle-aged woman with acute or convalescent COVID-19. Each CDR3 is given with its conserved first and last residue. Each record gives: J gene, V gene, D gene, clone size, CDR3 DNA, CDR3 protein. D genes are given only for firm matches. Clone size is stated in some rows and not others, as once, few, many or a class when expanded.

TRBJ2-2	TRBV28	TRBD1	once	TGTGCCAGCAGTTTGGGACAGGGCACCGGGGAGCTGTTTTTT	CASSLGQGTGELFF
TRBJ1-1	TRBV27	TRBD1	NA	TGTGCCAGTCGAAGCGGGACAGGACCTATGAACACTGAAGCTTTCTTT	CASRSGTGPMNTEAFF
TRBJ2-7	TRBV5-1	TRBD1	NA	TGCGCCAGCAGCCTGGGGGGACAGGGAACCTACGAGCAGTACTTC	CASSLGGQGTYEQYF
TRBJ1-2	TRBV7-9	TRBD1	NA	TGTGCCAGCAGCTTTCTCCGGGACAGGGACTATGGCTACACCTTC	CASSFLRDRDYGYTF
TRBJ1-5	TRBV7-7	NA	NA	TGTGCCAGCAGCTTAGTTTATGGCCAGCCCCAGCATTTT	CASSLVYGQPQHF
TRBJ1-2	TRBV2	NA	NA	TGTGCCAGCAGTGTTATCTATGGCTACACCTTC	CASSVIYGYTF
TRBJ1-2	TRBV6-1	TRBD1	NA	TGTGCCAGCAGTGAAGCGGGACAGGGAACAGGGACTGGCTACACCTTC	CASSEAGQGTGTGYTF
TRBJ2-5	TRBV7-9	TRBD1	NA	TGTGCCAGCTCACTCCCCAGGGGGACAGGGGGCCTACGGGAGACCCAGTACTTC	CASSLPRGTGGLRETQYF
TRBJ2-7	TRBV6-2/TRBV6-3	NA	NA	TGTGCCAGCAGTCCCAATGCCTACGAGCAGTACTTC	CASSPNAYEQYF
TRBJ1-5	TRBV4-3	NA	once	TGCGCCAGCAGCCTCGGCAGGGCTGGAGCCCAGCATTTT	CASSLGRAGAQHF
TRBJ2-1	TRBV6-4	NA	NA	TGTGCCAGCAGTGACTTCCTAGGTGTTGAGCAGTTCTTC	CASSDFLGVEQFF
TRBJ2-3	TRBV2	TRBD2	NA	TGTGCCAGCATGGGGCTAGCGGTAACAGATACGCAGTATTTT	CASMGLAVTDTQYF
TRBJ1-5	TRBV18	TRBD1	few	TGTGCCAGCTCATTATCCGGGACAGGGGTGGGTTCAGCCCAGCATTTT	CASSLSGTGVGSAQHF
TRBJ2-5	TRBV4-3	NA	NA	TGCGCCAGCAGCCAAGACGACGAGGGACAAGAGACCCAGTACTTC	CASSQDDEGQETQYF
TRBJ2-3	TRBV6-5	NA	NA	TGTGCCAGCAGTTACGATGGGCGGAGGACAGATACGCAGTATTTT	CASSYDGRRTDTQYF
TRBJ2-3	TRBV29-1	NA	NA	TGCAGCGCTAAACAGGGTAGGACAGATACGCAGTATTTT	CSAKQGRTDTQYF
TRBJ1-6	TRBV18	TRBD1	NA	TGTGCCAGCTCACCCACAGGGGGAAGGCTATCCAATTCACCCCTCCACTTT	CASSPTGGRLSNSPLHF
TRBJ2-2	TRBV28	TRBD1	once	TGTGCCAGCAGTTCCACAGGGGCCGGGGAGCTGTTTTTT	CASSSTGAGELFF
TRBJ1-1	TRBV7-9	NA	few	TGTGCCAGCAGCTTAGTTGCGGCGGCCACTGAAGCTTTCTTT	CASSLVAAATEAFF
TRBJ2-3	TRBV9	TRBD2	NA	TGTGCCAGCAGCGGACGGGGCGGGGGAGATGAAGATACGCAGTATTTT	CASSGRGGGDEDTQYF
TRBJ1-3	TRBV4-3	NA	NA	TGCGCCAGCAGCCCCGGGAAGGGAAACACCATATATTTT	CASSPGKGNTIYF
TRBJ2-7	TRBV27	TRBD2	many	TGTGCCAGCAGTTCTAGCGGGAGCTTCGCCTACGAGCAGTACTTC	CASSSSGSFAYEQYF
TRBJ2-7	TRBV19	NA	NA	TGTGCCAGTAGTTCCGGGTCGGCGCAGTACTTC	CASSSGSAQYF
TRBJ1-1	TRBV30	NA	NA	TGTGCCTGGAGGAAACAGGAGAACACTGAAGCTTTCTTT	CAWRKQENTEAFF
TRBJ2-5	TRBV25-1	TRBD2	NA	TGTGCCAGCAGTGAATGGCTAGCGGGGCAAGAGACCCAGTACTTC	CASSEWLAGQETQYF
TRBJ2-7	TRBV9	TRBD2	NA	TGTGCCAGCAGCGTACTGGGAGGGGCACGCGAGCAGTACTTC	CASSVLGGAREQYF
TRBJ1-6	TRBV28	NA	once	TGTGCCAGCAGTGCCCCCGGGAGCTATAATTCACCCCTCCACTTT	CASSAPGSYNSPLHF
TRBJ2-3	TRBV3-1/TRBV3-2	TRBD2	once	TGTGCCAGCAGCCAAGCCATAATTCGGACTAGCGGGGAGGGGAATACGCAGTATTTT	CASSQAIIRTSGEGNTQYF
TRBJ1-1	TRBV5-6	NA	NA	TGTGCCAGCAGCCTAGGGGACACTGAAGCTTTCTTT	CASSLGDTEAFF
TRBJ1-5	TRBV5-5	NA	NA	TGTGCCAGCAGCTTGAGGGGGTCGGATCAGCCCCAGCATTTT	CASSLRGSDQPQHF
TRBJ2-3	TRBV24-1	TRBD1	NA	TGTGCCACCAGTGATCCCGGACAGGCCTCAGATACGCAGTATTTT	CATSDPGQASDTQYF
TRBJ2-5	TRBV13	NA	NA	TGTGCCAGCAGCTTCATACCCGGAGAGACCCAGTACTTC	CASSFIPGETQYF
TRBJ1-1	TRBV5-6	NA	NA	TGTGCCAGCAGCCCCGCAAGTGTGGCATTCACTGAAGCTTTCTTT	CASSPASVAFTEAFF
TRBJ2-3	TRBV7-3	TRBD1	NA	TGTGCCAGCAGCCATAGCCGGGACAGACTTACAGATACGCAGTATTTT	CASSHSRDRLTDTQYF
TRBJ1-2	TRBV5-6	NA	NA	TGTGCCAGCAGCTTGACCCCTACCTATGGCTACACCTTC	CASSLTPTYGYTF
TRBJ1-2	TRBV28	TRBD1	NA	TGTGCCAGCACTTCGGGACAGGGGATCTATGGCTACACCTTC	CASTSGQGIYGYTF
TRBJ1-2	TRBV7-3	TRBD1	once	TGTGCCAGCAGCCTAACAGGGGGCTCTCACTATGGCTACACCTTC	CASSLTGGSHYGYTF
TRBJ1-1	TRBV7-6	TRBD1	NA	TGTGCCAGCAGCATAACAACAGGGGGACTCGAAGCTTTCTTT	CASSITTGGLEAFF
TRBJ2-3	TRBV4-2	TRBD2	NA	TGTGCCAGCAGCCAAGTAAGGAGACCGGGACTAGCGGGAAAATTGGTCCCAGATACGCAGTATTTT	CASSQVRRPGLAGKLVPDTQYF
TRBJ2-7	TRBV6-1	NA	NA	TGTGCCAGCAGGTCCTCGGGGGACGACTCCTACGAGCAGTACTTC	CASRSSGDDSYEQYF
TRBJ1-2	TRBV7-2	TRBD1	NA	TGTGCCAGCAGCTTAGGACAGGGAGTCTATGGCTACACCTTC	CASSLGQGVYGYTF
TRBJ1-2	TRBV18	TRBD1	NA	TGTGCCAGCTCTCGAGGGGGCCAGAATGATGGCTACACCTTC	CASSRGGQNDGYTF
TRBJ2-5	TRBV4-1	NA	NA	TGCGCCACCAGCCAACTCCCCGGGGAGACCCAGTACTTC	CATSQLPGETQYF
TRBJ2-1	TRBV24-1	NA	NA	TGTGCCACCAGTGATTCGGACATTAGCTCCTACAATGAGCAGTTCTTC	CATSDSDISSYNEQFF
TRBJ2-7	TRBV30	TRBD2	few	TGTGCCTGGAGTGTCGGGGGGGGAGGCTACGAGCAGTACTTC	CAWSVGGGGYEQYF